This passage covers 18 T cell receptor beta chains from one sample sequenced in a study of cytomegalovirus exposure and HLA in healthy donors. PCR used 60 Vbeta primers and 13 Jbeta primers. The data were produced by immunoSEQ multiplex PCR, yet TCRdb's version contains in-frame clones alone and is incomplete. The sample yields 110,000 to 150,000 clones, of which the top ten take up roughly 2.7%. The sequenced material came from PBMCs. These TCRs come from a man aged 40-50 years in good health and CMV-seronegative.

CDR3 sequence reads: CASSLRAGEETQYF. The DNA for the CDR3 is TGTGCCAGCAGTTTAAGGGCCGGGGAGGAGACCCAGTACTTC. V and J are TRBV27 and TRBJ2-5, with a weak D call TRBD2 (5 bases). The CDR3 spans 14 residues. Trimming took 2 bases from V and 5 from J, leaving 12 bases between them. CDR1 is MNHEY and CDR2 is SMNVEV in the germline V gene (reference sequence).

The CDR3 loop is CASSSRDRGVQPQHF. In DNA, the CDR3 is TGTGCCAGCAGCTCCCGGGACAGGGGAGTTCAGCCCCAGCATTTT. The chain combines TRBV2 with TRBJ1-5; the match to TRBD1 covers 10 bases. This CDR3 region has 15 residues. V trimming: 6 bases; J trimming: 6 bases; junction bases outside the gene matches: 8. Germline loops: CDR1 SNHLY, CDR2 FYNNEI.

The chain links TRBV29-1 to TRBJ2-7; 7 bases map to TRBD1. The CDR3 is 12 amino acids. The germline V gene encodes CDR1 SQVTM and CDR2 ANQGSEA. The V and J ends lost 6 bases and 4 bases, in that order; junction bases with no gene match: 6. The CDR3, as DNA: TGCAGCGTCCGACAGGGATTATACGAGCAGTACTTC. Amino acid sequence: CSVRQGLYEQYF.

The chain is built from TRBV28 and TRBJ1-4; D perhaps matches TRBD1 (6 bases). V was trimmed by 2 bases and J by 5 bases, leaving 9 bases between them. Germline-derived CDR1 and CDR2 are MDHEN and SYDVKM. The length of the CDR3 is 14 residues. The CDR3 is CASSLPGVNEKLFF. In DNA form, the CDR3 reads TGTGCCAGCAGTTTACCAGGGGTGAATGAAAAACTGTTTTTT.

V gene TRBV12-5 combines with J gene TRBJ2-7; 7 nucleotides match TRBD1. In germline, CDR1 is LGHNT, CDR2 FRNRAP. The length of the CDR3 is 13 residues. The ends lost 1 base at V and 6 bases at J; junction bases unmatched: 3. In DNA form, the CDR3 reads TGTGCTAGTGGTTTGGGCAACAGGGGCGAGCAGTACTTC. This translates into CASGLGNRGEQYF.

V is TRBV29-1 and J is TRBJ1-2; 11 bases align to TRBD1. This CDR3 has 12 amino acids. Germline CDR1 is SQVTM and CDR2 is ANQGSEA. Losses at the gene ends were 7 bases for V and 6 bases for J; bases not matched to a gene: 4. The CDR3 nucleotides are TGCAGCGCCCGGACAGGGGGCGATGGCTACACCTTC. Translation: CSARTGGDGYTF.

The chain links TRBV7-9 to TRBJ1-2; a weak D match, TRBD1 (6 bases). This CDR3 is built from 17 residues. V dropped 5 bases and J dropped 1 base, with 20 bases sitting between them. Germline CDR1 reads SEHNR; CDR2 reads FQNEAQ (reference sequence). This CDR3 reads CASSPRLLDSFNYGYTF. In DNA form, the CDR3 reads TGTGCCAGCAGCCCGCGTCTTCTGGACAGCTTTAACTATGGCTACACCTTC.

This rearrangement joins TRBV4-1 to TRBJ2-7; 7 bases map to TRBD1. The CDR3 is 16 residues long. Germline CDR1 is MGHRA and CDR2 is YSYEKL. After removal of 2 bases from V and 3 bases from J, the junction contained 10 bases not matched to a gene. The CDR3 DNA sequence: TGCGCCAGCAGCCAATTAGACAGGGCCACCATCTACGAGCAGTACTTC. Translating it yields CASSQLDRATIYEQYF.

The chain is built from TRBV5-1 and TRBJ2-7, with D tentatively TRBD2 (5 bases). V lost 0 bases and J lost 2, with 12 bases in between. The CDR3 runs to 15 residues. Germline V gives CDR1 SGHRS, CDR2 YFSETQ. CDR3 protein: CASSLETGRPYEQYF. CDR3 DNA: TGCGCCAGCAGCTTGGAGACGGGGAGACCCTACGAGCAGTACTTC.

The rearrangement joins TRBV28 to TRBJ1-1; TRBD1 matches 7 bases. Trimming cost V 4 bases and J 9 bases; bases outside gene matches: 5. Germline CDR1 is MDHEN and CDR2 is SYDVKM. The length of the CDR3 is 12 residues. DNA of the CDR3: TGTGCCAGCAGTTCTCCGGGACAGAAAGCTTTCTTT. This codes for CASSSPGQKAFF.

The chain links TRBV9 to TRBJ2-3, with D possibly being TRBD1 (6 bases). The CDR3 is 15 amino acids. CDR1 is SGDLS, CDR2 YYNGEE, per germline. The V end lost 1 base, the J end lost 4 bases, and 13 bases lay between the germline ends. The CDR3 DNA reads TGTGCCAGCAGCGTAATACAGGGTGAGGCAGATACGCAGTATTTT. Translating gives CASSVIQGEADTQYF.

The chain has TRBV5-1 and TRBJ2-7; 7 bases agree with TRBD1. The CDR3 spans 15 residues. CDR1 and CDR2 from the germline V gene are SGHRS and YFSETQ. After removal of 0 bases from V and 2 bases from J, the junction contained 5 bases not matched to a gene. The CDR3 nucleotides read TGCGCCAGCAGCTTGGGGCCGGGACAGACCTACGAGCAGTACTTC. This sequence encodes CASSLGPGQTYEQYF.

V gene TRBV12-5 combines with J gene TRBJ2-2; D is unresolved. Trimming left V 3 bases short and J 3 bases short, with 11 bases between. CDR3 length: 15 amino acids. CDR1 LGHNT and CDR2 FRNRAP come from the germline V gene. The CDR3 bases are TGTGCTAGTGGTTTCGCCCGCGCTGACACCGGGGAGCTGTTTTTT. Its protein is CASGFARADTGELFF.

The chain is built from TRBV10-1 and TRBJ1-6; 9 nucleotides match TRBD1. V lost 8 bases and J lost 10; bases outside the gene matches: 9. The germline CDR1 and CDR2 sequences are WNHNN and SYGVQD (reference sequence). There are 14 residues in the CDR3. CDR3 residues: CASRKGQGRSPLHF. CDR3 DNA: TGCGCCAGCCGGAAGGGACAGGGAAGGTCACCCCTCCACTTT.

The rearrangement uses TRBV11-1 and TRBJ1-1; TRBD1 aligns across 7 bases. J was trimmed by 6 bases and V by 6 bases; bases with no gene match: 7. Germline V CDR1 and CDR2: SGHAT, FQDESV (reference sequence). The CDR3 consists of 13 residues. This CDR3 reads CASSSDRAPEAFF. The CDR3 region has the DNA TGTGCCAGCAGTTCCGACAGGGCGCCTGAAGCTTTCTTT.

The rearrangement joins TRBV7-9 to TRBJ2-7; TRBD1 is a possible D gene (5 bases). CDR1 and CDR2 (germline): SEHNR, FQNEAQ (reference sequence). The CDR3 has 14 residues. Trimming cost V 2 bases and J 3 bases, with 11 bases left between them. The CDR3 is CASSLSRQSYEQYF. As DNA, the CDR3 is TGTGCCAGCAGCTTATCACGACAGAGCTACGAGCAGTACTTC.

Concerning this clone: This CDR3 fails to terminate in the conserved phenylalanine or tryptophan, so it likely reflects a read error. The V gene is TRBV11-3, the J gene TRBJ1-3; 9 nucleotides match TRBD1. The germline CDR1 and CDR2 sequences are SGHNT and YENEEA. V dropped 5 bases and J dropped 0; count of bases not matched to a gene: 8. The CDR3 extends over 17 amino acids. This CDR3 reads CASSPGDRAYSGNTIYS. The CDR3 DNA sequence: TGTGCCAGCAGCCCTGGGGACAGGGCTTACTCTGGAAACACCATATATTCT.

The chain uses TRBV6-5 and TRBJ1-4; D uncertain. CDR1 and CDR2 from the germline V gene are MNHEY and SVGAGI. CDR3 size: 14 residues. Trimming pared 2 bases from V and 4 bases from J, leaving 8 bases between. CDR3 DNA: TGTGCCAGCAGTTACACCAGACTTAATGAAAAACTGTTTTTT. Translating gives CASSYTRLNEKLFF.